This T cell receptor beta chain was documented in a study of cytomegalovirus exposure and HLA in healthy donors. Across the whole study: Earlier, almost 120 million unique TCR beta sequences were recovered from roughly 200 million T cells by an analysis.

Concerning this clone: Its antigen is still unknown.

Amplification used 60 Vbeta primers and 13 Jbeta primers. The method was immunoSEQ multiplex PCR; TCRdb's version includes in-frame clones alone and lacks a portion of them. The sample holds around 30,000 clones, roughly 69% seen once. The study's findings and limits: Association of under 20,000 TCR beta sequences with HLA alleles was found at 0.05 false discovery rate in a later analysis. Altogether, some 170 TCR beta chains were recorded as cytomegalovirus-associated. Among the most significant clusters, several appeared linked to common viral pathogens in a later analysis.

The V end lost 5 bases, the J end lost 2 bases, and 12 bases lay between the germline ends. This CDR3 has 14 amino acids. Germline V gene data show CDR1 as LNHDA and CDR2 as SQIVND (reference sequence). The TCR was taken from a man in his fifties or sixties in good health and CMV-seropositive. This chain joins TRBV19 and TRBJ1-2; TRBD1 might be the D (5 bases). The sequenced sample consisted of PBMCs. The CDR3 sequence is CASSGARANYGYTF. As DNA, the CDR3 is TGTGCCAGTAGTGGAGCCAGGGCGAACTATGGCTACACCTTC.